This TCR beta chain was sequenced during a study of blood T cell repertoires in COVID-19. Study-wide context: Donors in the United States, Italy and Spain gave samples during acute or convalescent COVID-19. T cells, B-cell-depleted T cells, or PBMCs supplied cDNA or gDNA.

Under the authors' procedure: Nucleated cell number was recorded as an estimate derived from reference gene primer amplification. Method: immunoSEQ multiplex PCR; TCRdb's copy keeps in-frame clones and lacks some. D and trimming come from the DNA, and the V and J calls and clone size come from that table. The sample has 200,000 or so clones, around 84% seen once. The CDR3 is made up of 14 amino acids. V was clipped by 3 bases and J by 5 bases, with 13 bases between them. In germline, CDR1 is DFQATT, CDR2 SNEGSKA (reference sequence). The receptor's source is a man in his fifties who had recovered from COVID-19. The specimen sequenced was peripheral blood. This sequence joins TRBV20-1 and TRBJ2-2, with D uncertain. The CDR3 DNA reads TGCAGTGCTAGTCCCACGGCCGGGACCGGGGAGCTGTTTTTT. Its translation: CSASPTAGTGELFF.